This T cell receptor (beta chain) was captured in a study of neurological immune-mediated disorders. This clonotype was counted at least ten times. From 15-18 subjects, over 170 million TCR-beta sequences were obtained in each sequencing run. One entry per CDR3 protein, called by TCRdb with MiXCR from the 5' RACE reads. The table shows 55,000 to 70,000 distinct CDR3 sequences, with roughly 10% occurring only once. The V end was cut by 6 bases, the J end by 4 bases, with 14 bases between. This CDR3 spans 13 amino acids. CDR1 is DFQATT and CDR2 is SNEGSKA in the germline V gene (reference sequence). Regarding time point: longitudinal time-point 1 (baseline).

The chain has TRBV20-1 and TRBJ2-3, with D perhaps matching TRBD1 (6 bases). The origin of this receptor is a male donor with HTLV-1-associated myelopathy (HAM/TSP). The specimen was PBMCs. CDR3: CSATSGASDTQYF. For the CDR3, the DNA is TGCAGTGCCACATCAGGGGCGTCAGATACGCAGTATTTT.